This TCR beta chain was observed in a study of T cell responses to AZD1222 COVID-19 vaccine. Study at large: Analysis merged second doses at about 4 or about 12 weeks. Findings and limits, study-wide: Distributed over spike, vaccine-associated CD4 TCRs predominated at 160-218 and 743-854.

V lost 5 bases and J lost 1, with 11 bases in between. Germline V gives CDR1 SEHNR, CDR2 FQNEAQ (reference sequence). CDR3 length: 15 residues. The repertoire was sequenced with immunoSEQ multiplex PCR; TCRdb's copy has only in-frame clones and lacks some. Here the sample spans roughly 180,000 clones, 91% being singletons. This clone was seen only once. The antigen is unknown. This receptor was taken from an adult in good health. The sample consisted of peripheral blood, taken on day 0 of AZD1222 vaccination. The chain is built from TRBV7-9 and TRBJ2-2; possible D gene TRBD1, 6 bases. CDR3 sequence reads: CASSPRQENTGELFF. The DNA of the CDR3 is TGTGCCAGCAGCCCCCGACAGGAGAACACCGGGGAGCTGTTTTTT. Full variable domain (rest looked up from reference TRBV7-9 and TRBJ2-2): DTGVSQNPRHKITKRGQNVTFRCDPISEHNRLYWYRQTLGQGPEFLTYFQNEAQLEKSRLLSDRFSAERPKGSFSTLEIQRTEQGDSAMYLCASSPRQENTGELFFGEGSRLTVL.